The rows below give T cell receptor beta chains drawn from one sample of a study of blood T cells in healthy people across ages. One entry per CDR3 protein results from TCRdb running MiXCR on the 5' RACE reads. Seen here are some 760,000 distinct CDR3 sequences, roughly 25% observed once, and the top ten hold under 10%. These same records also appear under a second study, on T cells of mothers and their children.

The sample comprised blood. These receptors were taken from a boy younger than 18 in good health. Each CDR3 is given with its conserved first and last residue. D genes are given only for firm matches. Clone size is shown for a subset of rows, as once, few, many or a class of expanded clone.

D | J | V | size | CDR3 | DNA
. | TRBJ2-5 | TRBV9 | . | CASSWGGKETQYF | TGTGCCAGCAGCTGGGGCGGTAAGGAGACCCAGTACTTC
TRBD2 | TRBJ2-1 | TRBV11-2 | few | CASSSLAGVYNEQFF | TGTGCCAGCAGCTCGCTAGCGGGAGTGTACAATGAGCAGTTCTTC
. | TRBJ1-3 | TRBV16 | . | CASSQWSPPSGNTIYF | TGTGCCAGCAGCCAATGGAGTCCCCCCTCTGGAAACACCATATATTTT
. | TRBJ2-5 | TRBV5-1 | . | CASSSYLETQYF | TGCGCCAGCAGCTCCTACCTGGAGACCCAGTACTTC
. | TRBJ1-1 | TRBV20-1 | . | CSAPWTEVNTEAFF | TGCAGTGCACCCTGGACAGAGGTGAACACTGAAGCTTTCTTT
TRBD1 | TRBJ1-3 | TRBV15 | few | CATSRPRTGPTANTIYF | TGTGCCACCAGCAGACCTCGGACAGGTCCTACCGCAAACACCATATATTTT
. | TRBJ2-7 | TRBV4-3 | . | CASSQTRDTAYEQYF | TGCGCCAGCAGCCAAACCCGGGACACCGCCTACGAGCAGTACTTC
TRBD2 | TRBJ2-7 | TRBV5-1 | . | CASKREGLPEQYF | TGCGCCAGCAAGCGGGAGGGCCTACCCGAGCAGTACTTC
TRBD1 | TRBJ1-2 | TRBV5-1 | . | CASSTRQGNPGGYTF | TGCGCCAGCAGCACAAGACAGGGTAACCCAGGGGGCTACACCTTC
TRBD1 | TRBJ1-6 | TRBV16 | few | CASSLGQAAGYGNSPLHF | TGTGCCAGCAGCCTTGGACAGGCCGCCGGGTATGGTAATTCACCCCTCCACTTT
. | TRBJ2-2 | TRBV11-2 | . | CASSLYQIRDTGELFF | TGTGCCAGCAGCTTATACCAAATTCGAGACACCGGGGAGCTGTTTTTT
. | TRBJ2-5 | TRBV4-1 | . | CASSHLGSGTKQTQYF | TGCGCCAGCAGCCATTTAGGGTCAGGAACGAAGCAGACCCAGTACTTC
TRBD1 | TRBJ2-3 | TRBV2 | few | CASSELSGGDTQYF | TGTGCCAGCAGTGAGTTGTCAGGGGGAGATACGCAGTATTTT
. | TRBJ2-7 | TRBV5-1 | few | CASSLFGIDHEQYF | TGCGCCAGCAGCTTGTTCGGGATCGACCACGAGCAGTACTTC
TRBD2 | TRBJ2-1 | TRBV28 | few | CASSLTSGTDEQFF | TGTGCCAGCAGTTTGACTAGCGGGACGGATGAGCAGTTCTTC
. | TRBJ2-2 | TRBV20-1 | . | CSAGNFDSANTGELFF | TGCAGTGCTGGGAATTTCGACAGTGCGAACACCGGGGAGCTGTTTTTT
TRBD1 | TRBJ2-5 | TRBV5-1 | . | CASRGQPSEETQYF | TGCGCCAGCAGGGGACAGCCCTCGGAAGAGACCCAGTACTTC
. | TRBJ2-5 | TRBV2 | few | CASRGDKLQETQYF | TGTGCCAGCAGGGGTGACAAACTACAAGAGACCCAGTACTTC
. | TRBJ2-3 | TRBV7-3 | . | CASSQGTGTSTDTQYF | TGTGCCAGCAGCCAGGGAACTGGGACTAGCACAGATACGCAGTATTTT
TRBD2 | TRBJ2-5 | TRBV29-1 | . | CSVAGGAQETQYF | TGCAGCGTAGCGGGAGGCGCACAAGAGACCCAGTACTTC
. | TRBJ2-7 | TRBV29-1 | . | CSVVQDGQSYYEQYF | TGCAGCGTGGTCCAGGATGGCCAGAGCTACTACGAGCAGTACTTC
TRBD2 | TRBJ2-7 | TRBV25-1 | few | CASSAYAGASEQYF | TGTGCCAGCAGTGCCTACGCGGGAGCTAGTGAGCAGTACTTC
. | TRBJ2-1 | TRBV27 | few | CASSFEGNEQFF | TGTGCCAGCAGTTTCGAAGGAAATGAGCAGTTCTTC
TRBD1 | TRBJ2-3 | TRBV2 | . | CASSATTGGYTDTQYF | TGTGCCAGCAGCGCTACGACAGGGGGCTACACAGATACGCAGTATTTT
TRBD2 | TRBJ2-7 | TRBV28 | . | CASSLTPSGPYEQYF | TGTGCCAGCAGTTTAACGCCTAGCGGGCCCTACGAGCAGTACTTC
. | TRBJ1-2 | TRBV2 | . | CVSSDSSYTF | TGTGTCAGCAGCGACAGCAGCTACACCTTC
TRBD1 | TRBJ1-2 | TRBV3-1 | . | CASSARDRVLDYTF | TGTGCCAGCAGCGCACGGGACAGGGTATTGGACTACACCTTC
. | TRBJ2-7 | TRBV3-1 | . | CASSHRGAITYEQYF | TGTGCCAGCAGCCATCGGGGGGCCATAACCTACGAGCAGTACTTC
. | TRBJ2-5 | TRBV16 | . | CASSRAWKWGETQYF | TGTGCCAGCAGCCGTGCTTGGAAGTGGGGAGAGACCCAGTACTTC
. | TRBJ2-7 | TRBV13 | many | CASRLDGSYEQYF | TGTGCCAGCAGGCTGGACGGGTCCTACGAGCAGTACTTC
. | TRBJ2-1 | TRBV6-2/TRBV6-3 | . | CASRFLSYNEQFF | TGTGCCAGCAGGTTCCTTTCCTACAATGAGCAGTTCTTC
. | TRBJ2-5 | TRBV29-1 | . | CSVEGLNLRETQYF | TGCAGCGTTGAAGGTTTAAACCTCCGGGAGACCCAGTACTTC
. | TRBJ2-1 | TRBV3-1 | . | CASSRVEGSDEQFF | TGTGCCAGCAGCCGGGTGGAGGGCTCGGATGAGCAGTTCTTC